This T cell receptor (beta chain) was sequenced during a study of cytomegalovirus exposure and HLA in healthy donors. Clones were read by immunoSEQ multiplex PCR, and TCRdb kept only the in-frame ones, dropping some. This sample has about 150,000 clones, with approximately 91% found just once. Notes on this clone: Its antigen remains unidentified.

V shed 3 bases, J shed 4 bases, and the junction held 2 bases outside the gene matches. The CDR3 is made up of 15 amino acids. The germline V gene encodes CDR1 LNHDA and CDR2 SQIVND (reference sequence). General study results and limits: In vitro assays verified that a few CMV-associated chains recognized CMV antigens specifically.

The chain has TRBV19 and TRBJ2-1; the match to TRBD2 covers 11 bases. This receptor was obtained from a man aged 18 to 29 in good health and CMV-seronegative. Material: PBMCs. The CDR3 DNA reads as TGTGCCAGTAGTATGACTAGCGGGGCGTACAATGAGCAGTTCTTC. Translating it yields CASSMTSGAYNEQFF.